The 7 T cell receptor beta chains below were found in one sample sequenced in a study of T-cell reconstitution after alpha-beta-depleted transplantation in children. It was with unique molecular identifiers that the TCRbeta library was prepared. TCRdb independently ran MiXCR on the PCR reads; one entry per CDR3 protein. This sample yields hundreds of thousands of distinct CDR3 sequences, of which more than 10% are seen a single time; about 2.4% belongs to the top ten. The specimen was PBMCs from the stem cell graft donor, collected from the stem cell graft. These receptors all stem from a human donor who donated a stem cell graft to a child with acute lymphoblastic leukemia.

In DNA, the CDR3 is TGTGCCATCAGTGAAGTAATTGGGTCCGGGATAAGCAATCAGCCCCAGCATTTT. Translated, it gives CAISEVIGSGISNQPQHF. The chain employs TRBV10-3 and TRBJ1-5; D is unresolved. V was pared by 3 bases and J by 1 base, with 19 bases between. CDR1 and CDR2 from the germline V gene are ENHRY and SYGVKD. CDR3 length equals 18 residues.

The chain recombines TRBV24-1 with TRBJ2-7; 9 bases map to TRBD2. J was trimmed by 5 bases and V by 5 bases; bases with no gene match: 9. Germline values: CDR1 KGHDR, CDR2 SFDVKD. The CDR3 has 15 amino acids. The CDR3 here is CATSALRGGRHEQYF. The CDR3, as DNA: TGTGCCACCAGTGCCCTGCGGGGGGGGAGACACGAGCAGTACTTC.

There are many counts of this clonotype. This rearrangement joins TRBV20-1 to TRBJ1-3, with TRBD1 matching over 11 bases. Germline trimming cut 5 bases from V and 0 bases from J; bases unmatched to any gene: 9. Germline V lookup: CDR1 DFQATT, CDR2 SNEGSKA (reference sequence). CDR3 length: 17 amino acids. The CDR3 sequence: CSAQGQGARGSGNTIYF. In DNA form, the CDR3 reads TGCAGTGCTCAAGGACAGGGGGCGAGGGGCTCTGGAAACACCATATATTTT.

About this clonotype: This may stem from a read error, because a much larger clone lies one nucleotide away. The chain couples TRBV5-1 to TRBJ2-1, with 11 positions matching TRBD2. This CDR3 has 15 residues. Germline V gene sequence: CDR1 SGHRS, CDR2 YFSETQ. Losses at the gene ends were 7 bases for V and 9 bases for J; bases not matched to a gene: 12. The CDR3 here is CASPLAGAKGGEQFF. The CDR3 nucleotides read TGCGCCAGCCCACTAGCGGGAGCCAAAGGGGGTGAGCAGTTCTTC. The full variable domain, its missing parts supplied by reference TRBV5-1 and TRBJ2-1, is KAGVTQTPRYLIKTRGQQVTLSCSPISGHRSVSWYQQTPGQGLQFLFEYFSETQRNKGNFPGRFSGRQFSNSRSEMNVSTLELGDSALYLCASPLAGAKGGEQFFGPGTRLTVL.

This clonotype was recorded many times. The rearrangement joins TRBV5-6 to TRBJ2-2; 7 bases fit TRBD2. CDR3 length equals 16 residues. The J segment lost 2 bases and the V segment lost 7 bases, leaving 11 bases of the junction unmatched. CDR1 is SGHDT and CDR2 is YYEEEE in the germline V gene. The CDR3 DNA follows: TGTGCCAGCTTCCCCCAGACGGGGGGTAACACCGGGGAGCTGTTTTTT. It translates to CASFPQTGGNTGELFF.

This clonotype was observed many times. CDR3 bases: TGCGCCAGCAAGAGTCAGGGTATCCAAGAGACCCAGTACTTC. Translated: CASKSQGIQETQYF. The chain has TRBV5-1 and TRBJ2-5, with D perhaps TRBD1 (5 bases). The V end was cut by 6 bases, the J end by 1 base, with 13 bases between. CDR3 length: 14 amino acids. Per the germline V gene, CDR1 is SGHRS and CDR2 is YFSETQ.

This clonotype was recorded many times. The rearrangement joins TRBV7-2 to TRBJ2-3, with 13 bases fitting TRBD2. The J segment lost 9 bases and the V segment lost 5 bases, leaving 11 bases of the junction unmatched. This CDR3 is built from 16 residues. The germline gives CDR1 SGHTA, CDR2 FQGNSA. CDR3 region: CASSPPGLAGIGTQYF. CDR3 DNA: TGTGCCAGCAGCCCTCCGGGACTAGCGGGGATTGGGACGCAGTATTTT.